A selection of T cell receptor beta chains follows, all from one sample in a study of regulatory T cells in long-lasting Graves disease. One entry per CDR3 protein, called by TCRdb with MiXCR from the multiplex PCR reads. The sample lists approximately 230,000 distinct CDR3 sequences; around 17% were seen once. The source was peripheral blood mononuclear cells (PBMCs), collected at new diagnosis, from a patient treated with antithyroid drugs. Receptors were obtained from a female donor with Graves disease. Each CDR3 is given without its conserved first and last residue.

12,TRBJ2-5,TRBV29-1,SVAGTGGVETQY
10,TRBJ2-7,TRBV7-3,ASSQTGSEQY
13,TRBJ1-1,TRBV19,ASSARQGGNTEAF
14,TRBJ1-2,TRBV4-3,ASSQEAGQHSYGYT
11,TRBJ2-7,TRBV6-5,ASSSRISYEQY
11,TRBJ2-2,TRBV13,ASSSTLGGELF
13,TRBJ2-1,TRBV6-2/TRBV6-3,ASSGVAGVMDEQF
14,TRBJ1-2,TRBV20-1,SASPVGTAKNYGYT
14,TRBJ2-1,TRBV19,ASSAQLAGGRNEQF
13,TRBJ2-1,TRBV19,ASSRAGAKPGEQF
19,TRBJ2-1,TRBV2,ASSSDSGLHTLSRSYNEQF
12,TRBJ1-6,TRBV20-1,SARRAEYNSPLH
14,TRBJ2-2,TRBV20-1,SARDAASGLGGELF
15,TRBJ1-2,TRBV6-5,ASSYSLPGQPPYGYT
11,TRBJ2-5,TRBV28,ASSFLQQETQY
15,TRBJ2-1,TRBV25-1,ASSDPRLAGSYNEQF
11,TRBJ1-1,TRBV18,ASSPDSYTEAF
13,TRBJ2-7,TRBV20-1,SALRWTSGSYEQY
12,TRBJ2-5,TRBV4-1,ASSLPRIQETQY
11,TRBJ1-1,TRBV6-5,ASSYSRGTEAF
12,TRBJ1-6,TRBV19,ASSIGTGDSPLH
10,TRBJ2-1,TRBV29-1,SVELRDYEQF
13,TRBJ1-4,TRBV20-1,SAASGGALTRELF
14,TRBJ2-6,TRBV5-4,ASSRTGGVGANVLT
14,TRBJ2-1,TRBV24-1,ATSDPGRKTSNEQF
12,TRBJ1-5,TRBV27,ASTSSGGNQPQH
12,TRBJ2-5,TRBV6-1,ASSGLAGGETQY
17,TRBJ2-6,TRBV7-3,ASSLELAGRGSGANVLT
11,TRBJ1-6,TRBV9,ASSVERNSPLH
13,TRBJ1-2,TRBV19,AVQSSPGSNYGYT
11,TRBJ2-5,TRBV11-2,ASGVNSQETQY
12,TRBJ2-3,TRBV5-4,ASSAGFPTDTQY
13,TRBJ2-1,TRBV11-3,ASSFRLASYNEQF
16,TRBJ1-5,TRBV7-6,ASSAGTGEYYSNQPQH
10,TRBJ1-1,TRBV5-5,ASRDLRTEAF
14,TRBJ2-1,TRBV19,ASSIVGTGVNNEQF
12,TRBJ2-7,TRBV6-5,ASSWDKALHEQY
15,TRBJ1-3,TRBV16,ASSQSPGSNHGNTIY
11,TRBJ1-2,TRBV20-1,SAKKGVNYGYT
11,TRBJ1-1,TRBV6-1,ASSPTENTEAF
13,TRBJ2-5,TRBV6-1,ASNNGADNQETQY
13,TRBJ1-4,TRBV5-4,ASSPEGQGNEKLF
11,TRBJ2-3,TRBV11-2,ASSLDRLDTQY
15,TRBJ2-1,TRBV19,ASSARTSGNSYNEQF
10,TRBJ2-7,TRBV20-1,SASGARYEQY
10,TRBJ1-2,TRBV29-1,SVEDFVHGYT
13,TRBJ2-7,TRBV19,ASRPTSGRGDEQY
11,TRBJ1-3,TRBV5-4,ASSLIAGNTIY
9,TRBJ2-1,TRBV7-2,ASAPYDEQF
13,TRBJ1-2,TRBV5-8,ASSFVPRADYGYT
14,TRBJ2-3,TRBV24-1,ATSDLQDTSTDTQY
13,TRBJ2-1,TRBV2,ASSPGLTGYNEQF